This entry lists 24 T cell receptor beta chains sequenced from one sample in a study of blood T cells in healthy people across ages. A second PCR of roughly 7 to 11 cycles used a sample-barcoded 5' primer and a J-beta primer mix. A single record per CDR3 protein comes from TCRdb applying MiXCR to the 5' RACE reads. The sample yields 1.5 million or so distinct CDR3 sequences, approximately 42% seen once. The sample comprised blood. The source of these receptors is a woman under 30 in good health.

This clonotype was found a few times. The chain links TRBV28 to TRBJ2-7, with 8 bases identical to TRBD1. The V gene's germline CDR1 is MDHEN and CDR2 SYDVKM. V shed 4 bases, J shed 5 bases, and the junction held 13 bases outside the gene matches. This CDR3 spans 16 amino acids. In DNA form, the CDR3 reads TGTGCCAGCAGTTGGGTGGGTGAGGACAGGGAGGACGAGCAGTACTTC. This gives the protein CASSWVGEDREDEQYF.

The chain recombines TRBV2 with TRBJ2-2; 9 positions agree with TRBD2. This CDR3 is 17 amino acids long. V shed 4 bases, J shed 0 bases, and the junction held 6 bases outside the gene matches. CDR1 is SNHLY, CDR2 FYNNEI, per germline. CDR3 in amino acids: CASSGFSGGSNTGELFF. The CDR3 region has the DNA TGTGCCAGCAGTGGTTTTAGCGGGGGATCGAACACCGGGGAGCTGTTTTTT. Supplemented by reference TRBV2 and TRBJ2-2, the full variable domain reads EPEVTQTPSHQVTQMGQEVILRCVPISNHLYFYWYRQILGQKVEFLVSFYNNEISEKSEIFDDQFSVERPDGSNFTLKIRSTKLEDSAMYFCASSGFSGGSNTGELFFGEGSRLTVL.

This clonotype showed up just a few times. The chain links TRBV10-3 to TRBJ1-5; unclear D gene. This CDR3 is built from 12 residues. Per germline, CDR1 ENHRY and CDR2 SYGVKD. Deletions cut 2 bases from V and 8 bases from J, with 7 bases between. This CDR3 reads CAISETAEPQHF. The CDR3 region has the DNA TGTGCCATCAGTGAGACCGCCGAGCCCCAGCATTTT.

The chain couples TRBV20-1 to TRBJ2-5, with a tentative D call TRBD2 (5 bases). The V and J ends lost 0 bases and 11 bases respectively, with 13 bases between them. Germline V CDR1 and CDR2: DFQATT, SNEGSKA (reference sequence). There are 12 residues in the CDR3. DNA for the CDR3: TGCAGTGCTAGAGATCAGCAGACTAAACAGTACTTC. It is translated as CSARDQQTKQYF.

The rearrangement uses TRBV6-5 and TRBJ2-7; the D is unclear. V was trimmed by 0 bases and J by 0 bases, leaving 18 bases between them. The CDR3 runs to 18 residues. Per germline, CDR1 MNHEY and CDR2 SVGAGI. Here the CDR3 reads CASSYSLRAKSSSYEQYF. The CDR3 DNA reads as TGTGCCAGCAGTTACTCGCTTCGCGCCAAATCCAGCTCCTACGAGCAGTACTTC.

In its sample, this clonotype was seen a few times. The genes are TRBV2 and TRBJ1-2; D perhaps matches TRBD1 (6 bases). The CDR3 runs 15 residues. Per germline, CDR1 SNHLY and CDR2 FYNNEI. V was trimmed by 7 bases and J by 1 base, leaving 16 bases between them. The CDR3 nucleotides read TGTGCCAGCAAACGAGGGGGGGGCCTTAACTATGGCTACACCTTC. Translating it yields CASKRGGGLNYGYTF.

This chain links TRBV20-1 with TRBJ2-7; 14 bases match TRBD2. Germline V gene lookup returns CDR1 DFQATT and CDR2 SNEGSKA (reference sequence). The CDR3 is 12 residues long. This CDR3 reads CSGLAGGNEQYF. CDR3 DNA: TGCAGCGGACTAGCGGGAGGCAACGAGCAGTACTTC.

This clonotype has a handful of counts. V usage is TRBV7-2 and J usage is TRBJ2-5; the D is unclear. Germline V gives CDR1 SGHTA, CDR2 FQGNSA. The CDR3 has 14 residues. V was pared by 1 base and J by 1 base, with 7 bases between. The CDR3 DNA sequence: TGTGCCAGCAGCTTAGTAATCAGCCAAGAGACCCAGTACTTC. Translating gives CASSLVISQETQYF.

The chain carries TRBV10-2 and TRBJ2-7; D gene ambiguous. This CDR3 region has 12 residues. Germline assignment: CDR1 WSHSY and CDR2 SAAADI. The ends were cut back, 6 bases at V and 6 bases at J, with 12 bases in the middle. CDR3 nucleotide sequence: TGCGCCAGCAGAGAGACGATGGGCGAGCAGTACTTC. Amino acid sequence: CASRETMGEQYF.

About this clonotype: One end of the junction does not line up with germline, which may come from a read error. V usage is TRBV6-1 and J usage is TRBJ1-5, with 7 bases fitting TRBD1. CDR1 and CDR2 (germline): MNHNS, SASEGT. CDR3 length equals 18 residues. The CDR3 protein is CVSSEWGTGAYSNQPQHF. As DNA, the CDR3 is TGTGTCAGCAGTGAATGGGGAACAGGGGCTTATAGCAATCAGCCCCAGCATTTT.

The chain is built from TRBV6-2 or TRBV6-3 and TRBJ2-1; D is uncertain. There are 15 residues in the CDR3. Trimming pared 6 bases from V and 3 bases from J, leaving 15 bases between. Germline CDR1 is MNHEY and CDR2 is SVGEGT. The CDR3 bases are TGTGCCAGCAGCTACGCTTGGCGATTCTACAATGAGCAGTTCTTC. Translated: CASSYAWRFYNEQFF.

The V gene is TRBV4-1, the J gene TRBJ2-7; tentatively, D is TRBD1 or TRBD2 (7 bases each). CDR1 and CDR2 from the germline V gene are MGHRA and YSYEKL. V lost 3 bases and J lost 0, with 15 bases in between. This CDR3 spans 16 amino acids. CDR3 sequence reads: CASSHQGEGRSYEQYF. The CDR3 bases are TGCGCCAGCAGCCATCAGGGGGAGGGGCGCTCCTACGAGCAGTACTTC.

The J gene is TRBJ1-1, the V gene TRBV2; 8 positions agree with TRBD1. The CDR3 is 14 amino acids. From germline, CDR1 is SNHLY and CDR2 FYNNEI. V lost 6 bases and J lost 7; bases outside the gene matches: 10. CDR3 loop: CASRVFDRGGEAFF. CDR3 sequence (DNA): TGTGCCAGCAGAGTTTTCGACAGGGGAGGTGAAGCTTTCTTT.

The chain couples TRBV9 to TRBJ1-6, with 8 bases identical to TRBD1. The CDR3 spans 15 residues. Germline CDR1 is SGDLS and CDR2 is YYNGEE. With V trimmed by 0 bases and J by 9 bases, 5 bases remained unmatched. The CDR3 nucleotides are TGTGCCAGCAGCGTAGAAGCCAGGGGGCCTTCACCCCTCCACTTT. Translation gives CASSVEARGPSPLHF.

The V gene is TRBV7-6, the J gene TRBJ2-3; TRBD1 matches at 10 bases. The CDR3 consists of 17 residues. Germline CDR1 SGHVS, CDR2 FNYEAQ. The V and J ends lost 0 bases and 4 bases, in that order; junction bases with no gene match: 7. The CDR3 region is CASSLADGTGVADTQYF. For the CDR3, the DNA is TGTGCCAGCAGCTTAGCGGATGGGACAGGGGTCGCAGATACGCAGTATTTT.

The chain has TRBV5-6 and TRBJ2-2; 7 bases map to TRBD1. The CDR3 extends over 15 amino acids. Germline V CDR1 and CDR2: SGHDT, YYEEEE. With V trimmed by 6 bases and J by 1 base, 6 bases remained unmatched. The CDR3 nucleotides read TGTGCCAGCATCGTTTGGGACAGGAACACCGGGGAGCTGTTTTTT. It codes for CASIVWDRNTGELFF.

The J gene is TRBJ2-7, the V gene TRBV9; 9 bases line up with TRBD1. The end of the DNA fits TRBJ2-4 better, so the J call may be wrong. Germline CDR1 and CDR2: SGDLS and YYNGEE. CDR3 size: 18 residues. The CDR3 nucleotides read TGTGCCAGCAGCGTAGGCATACAACAGGGGGCAGTCAAAAACATTCAGTACTTC. Translated, it gives CASSVGIQQGAVKNIQYF.

V usage is TRBV15 and J usage is TRBJ2-3; 12 bases are shared with TRBD2. Germline V gene data show CDR1 as LNHNV and CDR2 as YYDKDF (reference sequence). V lost 5 bases and J lost 0; bases outside the gene matches: 0. The CDR3 sequence is 15 residues long. The CDR3 region has the DNA TGTGCCACCAGCCTAGCGGGGGGGAGCACAGATACGCAGTATTTT. Its protein product is CATSLAGGSTDTQYF.

This sequence joins TRBV5-4 and TRBJ1-6; TRBD1 agrees at 7 bases. This CDR3 has 15 residues. Germline loops: CDR1 SGHNT, CDR2 YYREEE (reference sequence). Trimming cost V 4 bases and J 12 bases; bases outside gene matches: 13. CDR3 nucleotide sequence: TGTGCCAGCAGCCCAGGGGGGGCCACCTATGAACCCCTCCACTTT. Protein sequence: CASSPGGATYEPLHF.

The rearrangement uses TRBV14 and TRBJ2-7; either TRBD1 or TRBD2 may supply D (5 bases each). Germline CDR1 SGHDN, CDR2 FVKESK. The CDR3 sequence is 17 residues long. V lost 0 bases to trimming and J lost 6 bases, with 21 bases between them. Here the CDR3 reads CASSQERVSRQTCEQYF. In DNA form, the CDR3 reads TGTGCCAGCAGCCAAGAGCGGGTCTCGAGACAGACCTGCGAGCAGTACTTC.

This clonotype was seen a handful of times. The chain links TRBV6-1 to TRBJ2-1; 8 positions match TRBD1. The J segment lost 5 bases and the V segment lost 4 bases, leaving 7 bases of the junction unmatched. Germline-derived CDR1 and CDR2 are MNHNS and SASEGT. The CDR3 is made up of 15 amino acids. The DNA for the CDR3 is TGTGCCAGCAGTGCGACAGGGGTTTTAAACAATGAGCAGTTCTTC. Its protein product is CASSATGVLNNEQFF.

A few counts support this clonotype. J is TRBJ2-3 and V is TRBV25-1, with 8 nucleotides matching TRBD1. V dropped 3 bases and J dropped 2; count of bases not matched to a gene: 7. Per the germline V gene, CDR1 is MGHDK and CDR2 is SYGVNS. The CDR3 totals 16 residues. CDR3 sequence (DNA): TGTGCCAGCAGTGAGGTTTGGACAGGGAACACAGATACGCAGTATTTT. It translates to CASSEVWTGNTDTQYF.

The chain employs TRBV5-5 and TRBJ2-1; TRBD2 aligns across 8 bases. CDR1 SGHKS and CDR2 YYEKEE come from the germline V gene (reference sequence). The CDR3 has 15 residues. The V segment lost 2 bases and the J segment 3 bases; nucleotides outside the gene matches: 4. The chain's CDR3 is CASSLRTSFYNEQFF. As DNA, the CDR3 is TGTGCCAGCAGCTTACGGACTAGCTTCTACAATGAGCAGTTCTTC.

With respect to this clonotype: The junction shows a germline mismatch at one end, possibly a read error. The chain recombines TRBV27 with TRBJ2-1, with 7 bases matching TRBD2. The CDR3 length is 16 residues. Germline CDR1 reads MNHEY; CDR2 reads SMNVEV (reference sequence). In DNA form, the CDR3 reads TGTGCCAACAGTTGGGACTCGCGGGAGATGGATAATGAGCAGTTCTTC. It encodes CANSWDSREMDNEQFF.